This TCR beta chain was sequenced for a study of T cell responses to AZD1222 COVID-19 vaccine. On the study more broadly: Second doses were pooled across both intervals (about 4 or about 12 weeks). Study-level findings and limits: At 160-218 and 743-854, vaccine-associated CD4 TCRs were dominant, and they spanned spike. Seropositive AZD1222 recipients at baseline numbered only six or seven. After two AZD1222 doses, spike-specific TCR breadth and depth rose versus day 0.

For this clone: The target antigen is unknown.

Clones were sequenced by immunoSEQ multiplex PCR, and TCRdb holds only the in-frame ones, with some missing. The table includes roughly 76,000 clones, 86% detected once. In germline, CDR1 is KGHDR, CDR2 SFDVKD. Between the trimmed V and J ends, which lost 7 bases and 5 bases, there was a span of 13 bases. The CDR3 has 14 amino acids. The sample here was peripheral blood, taken on day 0 of AZD1222 vaccination. The sequence was collected from an adult in good health. This chain connects TRBV24-1 to TRBJ2-2, with D tentatively TRBD1 (6 bases). CDR3 residues: CATSQFDRTGELFF. DNA for the CDR3: TGTGCCACCAGCCAATTCGACAGGACCGGGGAGCTGTTTTTT.